The rows below give T cell receptor beta chains drawn from one sample of a study of CD8+ T cells in alopecia areata. Assay used: immunoSEQ multiplex PCR; TCRdb lists only in-frame clones, some missing. The data contain some 170,000 clones, about 54% of them singletons. The sample in question was CD4+ T cells sorted from blood, obtained at approximately week 60, from a patient treated with tofacitinib. The receptors come from a human donor with alopecia areata. The CDR3 runs from the conserved cysteine through the conserved F or W. A D gene is named only where the DNA matches it firmly. Only part of the rows carry a size: once, few, many, or a class if the clone is expanded.

d_call	j_call	v_call	clone_size	cdr3_nt	cdr3_aa
.	TRBJ1-4	TRBV12-5	few	TGTGCTAGTGGTTTGGCGAATGAAAAACTGTTTTTT	CASGLANEKLFF
TRBD1	TRBJ1-2	TRBV27	few	TGTGCCAGCAGTCCACTGGACAGGGGGTGGAAAGGCTACACCTTC	CASSPLDRGWKGYTF
.	TRBJ2-5	TRBV5-1	few	TGCGCCAGCGACCCCGGCGTAGACCAAGAGACCCAGTACTTC	CASDPGVDQETQYF
.	TRBJ2-1	TRBV29-1	.	TGCAGCGTTGGGAGGGAGAACAATGAGCAGTTCTTC	CSVGRENNEQFF
.	TRBJ1-6	TRBV2	.	TGTGCCAGCACCAAGAACAGCTCACCCCTCCACTTT	CASTKNSSPLHF
.	TRBJ1-2	TRBV7-9	.	TGTGCCAGCAGCTTAGGTATTCAACAGGCCTATGGCTACACCTTC	CASSLGIQQAYGYTF
.	TRBJ1-1	TRBV25-1	few	TGTGCCAGCAGTGATTGGGGCGAGACTGAAGCTTTCTTT	CASSDWGETEAFF
TRBD1	TRBJ1-6	TRBV30	.	TGTGCCTGGAGGTCAGATGGGACAGGGAATTCACCCCTCCACTTT	CAWRSDGTGNSPLHF
TRBD2	TRBJ2-3	TRBV29-1	once	TGCAGCGTTGGGCTTAGCGGGGGCACAGATACGCAGTATTTT	CSVGLSGGTDTQYF
.	TRBJ1-1	TRBV29-1	few	TGCAGCGCTGAGACAGGTTCGAACACTGAAGCTTTCTTT	CSAETGSNTEAFF
.	TRBJ1-2	TRBV4-1	.	TGCGCCAGCAGCCAAGAGTCATCGGCACGACTCGGCGACTACACCTTC	CASSQESSARLGDYTF
TRBD2	TRBJ2-7	TRBV30	.	TGTGCCTGGAGTGCCACGGATTGGCGGGGGGAACACTACGAGCAGTACTTC	CAWSATDWRGEHYEQYF
.	TRBJ1-5	TRBV6-5	few	TGTGCCAGCAGTCTTGGCAGGGGTAATCAGCCCCAGCATTTT	CASSLGRGNQPQHF
.	TRBJ2-5	TRBV5-1	.	TGCGCCAGCAGCTTGGAACTAGCACGACAAGAGACCCAGTACTTC	CASSLELARQETQYF
.	TRBJ2-7	TRBV5-1	.	TGCGCCAGCAGCTTGGAGGGGACTCGGGGCGGCGAGCAGTACTTC	CASSLEGTRGGEQYF
.	TRBJ1-6	TRBV25-1	.	TGTGCCAGCAGTGGTACAGCAGCGTATAATTCACCCCTCCACTTT	CASSGTAAYNSPLHF
TRBD1	TRBJ2-7	TRBV5-1	.	TGCGCCAGCAGCTCGACAGGGGGCTCCTACGAGCAGTACTTC	CASSSTGGSYEQYF
.	TRBJ2-7	TRBV5-8	.	TGTGCCAGCAGCTTATTTGGTGGGCCCAGCGAGCAGTACTTC	CASSLFGGPSEQYF
.	TRBJ1-2	TRBV5-1	once	TGCGCCAGCAGCTTCGAAGGGCCCTGGGCTGGCTACACCTTC	CASSFEGPWAGYTF
TRBD1	TRBJ1-6	TRBV7-8	.	TGTGCCAGCAGCGTGGGACAGTCCAATTCACCCCTCCACTTT	CASSVGQSNSPLHF
.	TRBJ2-7	TRBV7-2	.	TGTGCCAGCAGCTTGGGGACAAACTACGAGCAGTACTTC	CASSLGTNYEQYF
TRBD2	TRBJ2-3	TRBV6-5	.	TGTGCCAGCAGGGAACTAGCGTCGGGTACGCAGTATTTT	CASRELASGTQYF
.	TRBJ1-6	TRBV6-1	many	TGTGCCAGCAGTGAAGGCGGGACACCCCTCCACTTT	CASSEGGTPLHF
.	TRBJ1-1	TRBV5-1	.	TGCGCCAGCAGCTTTGGGGGGCTGTCGACTGAAGCTTTCTTT	CASSFGGLSTEAFF
TRBD1	TRBJ1-5	TRBV29-1	.	TGCAGCGCGTCGGGACAGGGTAGTCAGCCCCAGCATTTT	CSASGQGSQPQHF
TRBD2	TRBJ2-5	TRBV6-1	.	TGTGCCAGCAGAACTAGCGGGGGGGCCTTGGAGACCCAGTACTTC	CASRTSGGALETQYF
TRBD1	TRBJ2-5	TRBV4-2	.	TGTGCCAGCAGCCAAGATAGTAGACTTGGGACAGGGAAAGAGACCCAGTACTTC	CASSQDSRLGTGKETQYF
.	TRBJ1-1	TRBV2	.	TGTGCCAGCAGTGTTGAGGGGTTAGTCACTGAAGCTTTCTTT	CASSVEGLVTEAFF
.	TRBJ1-6	TRBV30	.	TGTGCCTGGAGTGGTCAGGGCCGTGGTAATTCACCCCTCCACTTT	CAWSGQGRGNSPLHF
TRBD1	TRBJ2-3	TRBV6-1	.	TGTGCCAGCAGTGCGTCACAGGGGGCGCGGAAGGATACGCAGTATTTT	CASSASQGARKDTQYF
.	TRBJ1-2	TRBV30	.	TGTGCCTGGGCCTTGCCCCCGCCGGGACCTAACTATGGCTACACCTTC	CAWALPPPGPNYGYTF
.	TRBJ1-1	TRBV9	.	TGTGCCAGCAGCGTAGACGGGGAGGGGGACACTGAAGCTTTCTTT	CASSVDGEGDTEAFF
.	TRBJ2-2	TRBV2	.	TGTGCCAGCGGGAGGATTACAAAAACCGGGGAGCTGTTTTTT	CASGRITKTGELFF
.	TRBJ1-2	TRBV7-2	once	TGTGCCAGCAGTCCACAAGGAGGGAACTATGGCTACACCTTC	CASSPQGGNYGYTF
.	TRBJ1-2	TRBV29-1	few	TGCAGCGTTGAAAGTATTTTCAGTTTCGGTGGCTACACCTTC	CSVESIFSFGGYTF
.	TRBJ2-7	TRBV15	once	TGTGCCACCAGCAGGGACCAGCTAATCTACGAGCAGTACTTC	CATSRDQLIYEQYF
.	TRBJ1-4	TRBV30	.	TGTGCCTGGAGTGCGTGGGGGATCCATTACGACATGTCTGTAAAACTGTTTTTT	CAWSAWGIHYDMSVKLFF
.	TRBJ2-7	TRBV5-1	few	TGCGCCAGCAGCTTGGATCGGACACCCTCCTACGAGCAGTACTTC	CASSLDRTPSYEQYF
.	TRBJ2-2	TRBV7-8	.	TGTGCCAGCAGCATAAAGAACACCGGGGAGCTGTTTTTT	CASSIKNTGELFF
TRBD1	TRBJ1-4	TRBV6-5	.	TGTGCCAGCAGAGGACAGGGAGTTTTAAAACTGTTTTTT	CASRGQGVLKLFF
.	TRBJ2-5	TRBV11-3	.	TGTGCCAGCAGCTCCAGGGTAAAGACCCAGTACTTC	CASSSRVKTQYF
TRBD1	TRBJ2-7	TRBV2	.	TGTGCCAGCAGTAAAAGACAGGGACCCTACGAGCAGTACTTC	CASSKRQGPYEQYF
.	TRBJ2-7	TRBV28	once	TGTGCCAGCAGTTTAGGGACGGATTCCTACGAGCAGTACTTC	CASSLGTDSYEQYF
TRBD2	TRBJ2-3	TRBV15	few	TGTGCCACCAGCAGAGAAAGCGGACTAGCGGGGGCCCAGCGGTATTTT	CATSRESGLAGAQRYF
.	TRBJ2-1	TRBV9	.	TGTGCCAGCAGCGTAGTAGTTAGCGGTGAGCAGTTCTTC	CASSVVVSGEQFF
TRBD2	TRBJ2-5	TRBV27	.	TGTGCCAGCAGCTGGCAGCGGGGTTACCAAGAGACCCAGTACTTC	CASSWQRGYQETQYF
.	TRBJ2-6	TRBV9	few	TGTGCCAGCAGCGTTCATTCTACGGGGTCTGGGGCCAACGTCCTGACTTTC	CASSVHSTGSGANVLTF
TRBD1	TRBJ1-2	TRBV25-1	.	TGTGCCAGCAGTGAATGGGGGGACAGGAACTATGGCTACACCTTC	CASSEWGDRNYGYTF
.	TRBJ2-5	TRBV4-1	.	TGCGCCAGCAGCCGCCGGGTCCAAGAGACCCAGTACTTC	CASSRRVQETQYF
.	TRBJ2-3	TRBV29-1	.	TGCAGCGTAGCAGGGATCGTGACAGATACGCAGTATTTT	CSVAGIVTDTQYF
.	TRBJ2-3	TRBV5-1	.	TGCGCCAGCAGCTTCCGGGATCTCACAGATACGCAGTATTTT	CASSFRDLTDTQYF
.	TRBJ2-1	TRBV2	.	TGTGCCAGCAGTGATCCGAGAGTAGCGCAGTTCTTC	CASSDPRVAQFF
.	TRBJ2-5	TRBV10-3	.	TGTGCCATCAGGGACGGAGGGGAGACCCAGTACTTC	CAIRDGGETQYF